The 10 T cell receptor beta chains listed next were all sequenced from one sample in a study of T cells expressing NK-cell markers. TCRdb re-called the 5' RACE reads and shows each CDR3 protein once, DNA omitted. The table lists 350,000 to 450,000 distinct CDR3 sequences. Sequences were obtained from blood T cells: a sorted CD56 or NKG2C T cell subset, CD4+ or CD8+ T cells, or bulk PBMC T cells (not recorded which). These receptors were collected from a man aged 18 to 69 in good health.

The chain uses TRBV21-1 and TRBJ1-1; TCRdb returns TRBD1, unconfirmable since there is no DNA. TRBV21-1 is designated a pseudogene. The CDR3 runs to 14 residues. This CDR3 is CASSKVLLGGPAFF.

The chain joins TRBV5-1 to TRBJ2-1; no DNA is available, so the TRBD1 call from TCRdb remains unchecked. The germline V gene has CDR1 SGHRS and CDR2 YFSETQ. The CDR3 is 20 residues long. CDR3 sequence: CASSFPPWGGPMSSYNEQFF.

The chain couples TRBV29-1 to TRBJ2-2; with no DNA, the TCRdb D assignment of TRBD2 cannot be verified. The CDR3 is 15 amino acids. Germline V CDR1 and CDR2: SQVTM, ANQGSEA. The CDR3 region is CSALGPATARGELFF.

The chain has TRBV18 and TRBJ2-1. CDR1 and CDR2 from the germline V gene are KGHSH and LQKENI. The CDR3 totals 17 residues. The CDR3 sequence is CASSPPNGSSSYNEQFF.

V usage is TRBV11-1 and J usage is TRBJ2-2; the TCRdb D gene call, TRBD2, has no DNA to confirm it. CDR3 length: 16 residues. CDR1 is SGHAT and CDR2 is FQDESV in the germline V gene (reference sequence). The CDR3 here is CASTLRTSGATGELFF.

The chain recombines TRBV7-6 with TRBJ2-7; the TCRdb D gene call, TRBD1, has no DNA to confirm it. CDR1 is SGHVS and CDR2 is FNYEAQ in the germline V gene. This CDR3 is 17 amino acids long. CDR3 residues: CASSLAYGAGKSYEQYF. Full variable domain (remainder filled in from reference TRBV7-6 and TRBJ2-7): GAGVSQSPRYKVTKRGQDVALRCDPISGHVSLYWYRQALGQGPEFLTYFNYEAQQDKSGLPNDRFSAERPEGSISTLTIQRTEQRDSAMYRCASSLAYGAGKSYEQYFGPGTRLTVT.

V is TRBV12-3 or TRBV12-4 and J is TRBJ1-1; with no DNA, the TCRdb D assignment of TRBD1 cannot be verified. This CDR3 contains 13 residues. The CDR3 spells CAIQLWGVTEAFF.

The gene calls are TRBV6-6 and TRBJ1-2. The CDR3 runs to 13 residues. Germline CDR1 MNHNY, CDR2 SVGAGI (reference sequence). The CDR3 protein is CASRLNRDYGYTF.

The chain employs TRBV11-2 and TRBJ1-6; TCRdb indicates TRBD1, and absent DNA this call remains unverified. CDR1 is SGHAT and CDR2 is FQNNGV in the germline V gene. This CDR3 spans 18 amino acids. CDR3 amino acids: CASSLDLGAGSYNSPLHF.

V is TRBV6-5 and J is TRBJ2-2; absent DNA, TCRdb's TRBD2 call cannot be checked. This CDR3 has 16 amino acids. The germline V gene encodes CDR1 MNHEY and CDR2 SVGAGI. CDR3 loop: CASSYRLAKSPGSCFF.